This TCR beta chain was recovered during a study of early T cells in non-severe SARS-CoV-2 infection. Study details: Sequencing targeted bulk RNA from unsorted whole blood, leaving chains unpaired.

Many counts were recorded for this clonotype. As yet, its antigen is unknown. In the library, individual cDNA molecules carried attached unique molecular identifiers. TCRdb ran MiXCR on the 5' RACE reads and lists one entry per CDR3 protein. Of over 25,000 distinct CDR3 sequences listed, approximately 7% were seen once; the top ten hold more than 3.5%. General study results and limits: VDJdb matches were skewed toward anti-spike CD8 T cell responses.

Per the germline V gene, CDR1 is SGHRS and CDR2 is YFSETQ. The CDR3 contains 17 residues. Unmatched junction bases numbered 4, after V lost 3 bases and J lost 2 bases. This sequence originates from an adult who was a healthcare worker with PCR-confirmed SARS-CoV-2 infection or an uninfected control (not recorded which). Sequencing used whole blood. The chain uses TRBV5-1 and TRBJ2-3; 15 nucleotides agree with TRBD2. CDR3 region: CASSSGLAGGHTDTQYF. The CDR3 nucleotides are TGCGCCAGCAGCTCTGGACTAGCGGGAGGGCACACAGATACGCAGTATTTT.